This T cell receptor (beta chain) was identified in a study of blood T cell repertoires in COVID-19. Germline CDR1 LGHNT, CDR2 FRNRAP. The CDR3 spans 15 residues. The V segment lost 6 bases and the J segment 7 bases; nucleotides outside the gene matches: 10. Sequencing used immunoSEQ multiplex PCR; TCRdb keeps in-frame clones, though not all of them. The sample yields around 95,000 clones, more than 75% seen once. This chain uses TRBV12-5 with TRBJ2-1, with 9 bases lining up with TRBD1. Sequenced input: peripheral blood. This receptor was taken from a human donor in a cohort sampled during active COVID-19. CDR3: CASGTGTGLLNEQFF. The CDR3 DNA reads as TGTGCTAGTGGCACCGGGACAGGGCTCCTGAATGAGCAGTTCTTC. Combining the CDR3 with reference TRBV12-5 and TRBJ2-1 gives the whole variable domain DARVTQTPRHKVTEMGQEVTMRCQPILGHNTVFWYRQTMMQGLELLAYFRNRAPLDDSGMPKDRFSAEMPDATLATLKIQPSEPRDSAVYFCASGTGTGLLNEQFFGPGTRLTVL.